This paragraph covers one T cell receptor (beta chain) sequence. Its antigen is not known. This PCR relied on a set of 60 Vbeta primers and 13 Jbeta primers. The data were produced by immunoSEQ multiplex PCR, yet TCRdb's version contains in-frame clones alone and is incomplete. Of under 300,000 clones in the sample, about 81% were seen once. Although they were nominally healthy when sampled, donors likely had unrecorded immune exposures. The data were obtained in a study of cytomegalovirus exposure and HLA in healthy donors. Notes on the study in general: Associated with HLA alleles at 0.05 false discovery rate in a later analysis were some 16,000 TCR beta sequences. TCR beta sequences reportedly predicted the HLA-A and HLA-B alleles of most subjects accurately.

V was cut by 2 bases and J by 2 bases, with 19 bases left in between. Germline V CDR1 and CDR2: MNHEY, SMNVEV (reference sequence). The CDR3 has 17 residues. The TCR originated in a woman between 55 and 75 years old in good health and CMV-seropositive. The sample taken for sequencing was PBMCs. This chain joins TRBV27 and TRBJ2-7; weak D call: TRBD2 (5 bases). In DNA form, the CDR3 reads TGTGCCAGCAGTTTACGAGAGGGCCTCCGCTTCACCTACGAGCAGTACTTC. This translates into CASSLREGLRFTYEQYF.